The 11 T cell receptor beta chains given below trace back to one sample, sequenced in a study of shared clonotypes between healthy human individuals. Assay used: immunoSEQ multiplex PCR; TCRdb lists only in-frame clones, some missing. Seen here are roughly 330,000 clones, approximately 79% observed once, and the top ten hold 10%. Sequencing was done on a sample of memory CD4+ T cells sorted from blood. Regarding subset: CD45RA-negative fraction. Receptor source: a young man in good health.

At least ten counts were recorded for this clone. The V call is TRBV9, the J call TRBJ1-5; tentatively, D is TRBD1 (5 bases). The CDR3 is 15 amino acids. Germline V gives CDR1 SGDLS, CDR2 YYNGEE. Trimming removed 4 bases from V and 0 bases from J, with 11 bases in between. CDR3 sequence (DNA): TGTGCCAGCAGCCTTATGGGGGATAGCAATCAGCCCCAGCATTTT. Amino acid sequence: CASSLMGDSNQPQHF.

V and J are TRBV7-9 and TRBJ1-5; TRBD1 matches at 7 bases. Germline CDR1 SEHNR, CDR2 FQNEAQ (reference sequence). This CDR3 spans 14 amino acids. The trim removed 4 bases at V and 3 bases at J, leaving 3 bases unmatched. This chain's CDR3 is CASSSDRVNQPQHF. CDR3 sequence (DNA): TGTGCCAGCAGCTCAGACAGGGTCAATCAGCCCCAGCATTTT.

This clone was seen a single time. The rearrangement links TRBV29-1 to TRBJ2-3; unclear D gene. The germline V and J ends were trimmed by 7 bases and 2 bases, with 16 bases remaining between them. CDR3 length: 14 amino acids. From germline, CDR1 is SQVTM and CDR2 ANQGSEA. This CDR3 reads CSANRPPNTDTQYF. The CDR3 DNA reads TGCAGCGCCAACCGTCCACCGAACACAGATACGCAGTATTTT.

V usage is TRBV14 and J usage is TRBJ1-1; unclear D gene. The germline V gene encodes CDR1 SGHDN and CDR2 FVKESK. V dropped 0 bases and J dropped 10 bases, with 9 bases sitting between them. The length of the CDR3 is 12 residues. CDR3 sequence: CASSQEASRAFF. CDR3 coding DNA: TGTGCCAGCAGCCAAGAAGCATCACGAGCTTTCTTT. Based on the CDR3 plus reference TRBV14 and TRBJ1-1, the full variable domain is EAGVTQFPSHSVIEKGQTVTLRCDPISGHDNLYWYRRVMGKEIKFLLHFVKESKQDESGMPNNRFLAERTGGTYSTLKVQPAELEDSGVYFCASSQEASRAFFGQGTRLTVV.

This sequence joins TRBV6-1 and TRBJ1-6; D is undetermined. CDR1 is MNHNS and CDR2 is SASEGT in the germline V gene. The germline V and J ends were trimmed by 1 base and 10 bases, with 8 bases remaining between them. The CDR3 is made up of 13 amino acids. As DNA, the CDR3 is TGTGCCAGCAGTGAAGTAGTACAATCACCCCTCCACTTT. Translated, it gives CASSEVVQSPLHF.

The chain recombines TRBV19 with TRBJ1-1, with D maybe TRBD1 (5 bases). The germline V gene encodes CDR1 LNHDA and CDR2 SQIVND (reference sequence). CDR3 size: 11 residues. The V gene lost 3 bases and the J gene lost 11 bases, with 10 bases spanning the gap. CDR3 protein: CASSIRDAAFF. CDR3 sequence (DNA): TGTGCCAGTAGTATCCGGGACGCCGCTTTCTTT. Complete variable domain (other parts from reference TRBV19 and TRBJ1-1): DGGITQSPKYLFRKEGQNVTLSCEQNLNHDAMYWYRQDPGQGLRLIYYSQIVNDFQKGDIAEGYSVSREKKESFPLTVTSAQKNPTAFYLCASSIRDAAFFGQGTRLTVV.

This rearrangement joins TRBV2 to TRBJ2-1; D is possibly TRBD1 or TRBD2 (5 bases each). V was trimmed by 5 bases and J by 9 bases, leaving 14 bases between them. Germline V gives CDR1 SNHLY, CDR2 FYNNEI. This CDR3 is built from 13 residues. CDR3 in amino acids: CASSTRSGTEQFF. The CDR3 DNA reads TGTGCCAGCAGTACGCGCTCCGGGACTGAGCAGTTCTTC.

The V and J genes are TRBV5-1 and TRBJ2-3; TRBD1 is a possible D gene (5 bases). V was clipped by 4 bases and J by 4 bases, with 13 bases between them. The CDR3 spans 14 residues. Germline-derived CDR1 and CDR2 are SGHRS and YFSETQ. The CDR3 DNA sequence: TGCGCCAGCAGCCACGGACAACGGGCAGATACGCAGTATTTT. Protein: CASSHGQRADTQYF.

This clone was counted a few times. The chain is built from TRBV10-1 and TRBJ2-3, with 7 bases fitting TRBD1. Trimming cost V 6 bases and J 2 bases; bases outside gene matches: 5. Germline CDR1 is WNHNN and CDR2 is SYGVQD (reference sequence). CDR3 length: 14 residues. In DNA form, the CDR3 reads TGCGCCAGCAGCCGGGACAGCCCCACAGATACGCAGTATTTT. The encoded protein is CASSRDSPTDTQYF.

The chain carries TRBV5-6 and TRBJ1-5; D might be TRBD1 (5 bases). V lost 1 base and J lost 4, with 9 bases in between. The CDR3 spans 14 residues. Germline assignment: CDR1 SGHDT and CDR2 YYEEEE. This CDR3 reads CASSLTGKNQPQHF. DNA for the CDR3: TGTGCCAGCAGCTTGACAGGCAAAAATCAGCCCCAGCATTTT.

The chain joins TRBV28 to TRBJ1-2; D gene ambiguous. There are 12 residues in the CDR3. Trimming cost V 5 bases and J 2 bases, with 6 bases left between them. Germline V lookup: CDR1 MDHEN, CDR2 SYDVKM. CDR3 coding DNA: TGTGCCAGCAGTCGCCGGAACTATGGCTACACCTTC. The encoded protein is CASSRRNYGYTF.